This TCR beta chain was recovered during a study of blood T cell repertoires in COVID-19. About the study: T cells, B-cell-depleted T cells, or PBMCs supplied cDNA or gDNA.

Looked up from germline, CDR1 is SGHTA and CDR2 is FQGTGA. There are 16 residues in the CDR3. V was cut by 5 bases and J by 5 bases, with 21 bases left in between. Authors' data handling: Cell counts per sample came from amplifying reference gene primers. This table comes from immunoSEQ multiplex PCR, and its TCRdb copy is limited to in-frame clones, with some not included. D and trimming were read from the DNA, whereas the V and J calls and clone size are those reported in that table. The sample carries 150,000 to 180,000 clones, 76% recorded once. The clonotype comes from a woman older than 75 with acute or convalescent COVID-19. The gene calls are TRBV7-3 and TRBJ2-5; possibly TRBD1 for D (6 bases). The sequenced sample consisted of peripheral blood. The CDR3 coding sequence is TGTGCCAGCAGCGAGAAAGGGCAGGGGCGGTGGGAGACCCAGTACTTC. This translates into CASSEKGQGRWETQYF.